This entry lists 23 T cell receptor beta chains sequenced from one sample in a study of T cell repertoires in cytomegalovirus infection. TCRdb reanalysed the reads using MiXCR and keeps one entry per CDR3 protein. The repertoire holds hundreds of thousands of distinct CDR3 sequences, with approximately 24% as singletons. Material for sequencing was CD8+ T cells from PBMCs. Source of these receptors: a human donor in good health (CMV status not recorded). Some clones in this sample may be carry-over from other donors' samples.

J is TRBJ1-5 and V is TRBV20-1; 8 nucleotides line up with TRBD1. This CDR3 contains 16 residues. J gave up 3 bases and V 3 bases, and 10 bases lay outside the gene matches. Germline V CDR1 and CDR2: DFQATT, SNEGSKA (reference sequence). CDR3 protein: CSARSFGQGSNQPQHF. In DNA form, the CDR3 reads TGCAGTGCTAGGTCCTTCGGACAGGGATCCAATCAGCCCCAGCATTTT.

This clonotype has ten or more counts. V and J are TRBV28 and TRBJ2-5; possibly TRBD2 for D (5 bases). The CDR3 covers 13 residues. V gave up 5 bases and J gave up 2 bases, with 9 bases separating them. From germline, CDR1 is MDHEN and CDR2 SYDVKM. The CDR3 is CASSAGIQETQYF. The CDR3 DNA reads TGTGCCAGCAGTGCCGGGATACAAGAGACCCAGTACTTC.

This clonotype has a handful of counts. CDR3 residues: CASSKSGVRTDTQYF. CDR3 bases: TGTGCCAGCAGCAAATCGGGGGTACGCACAGATACGCAGTATTTT. V is TRBV6-2 or TRBV6-3 and J is TRBJ2-3; tentatively, D is TRBD2 (6 bases). Between the trimmed V and J ends, which lost 6 bases and 1 base, there was a span of 14 bases. This CDR3 contains 15 residues. The germline CDR1 and CDR2 sequences are MNHEY and SVGEGT.

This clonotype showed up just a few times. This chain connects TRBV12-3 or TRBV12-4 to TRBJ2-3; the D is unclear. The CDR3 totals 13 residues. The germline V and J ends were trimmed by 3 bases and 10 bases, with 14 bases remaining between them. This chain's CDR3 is CASSFVEESAQYF. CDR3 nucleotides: TGTGCCAGCAGTTTCGTCGAGGAGTCGGCGCAGTATTTT.

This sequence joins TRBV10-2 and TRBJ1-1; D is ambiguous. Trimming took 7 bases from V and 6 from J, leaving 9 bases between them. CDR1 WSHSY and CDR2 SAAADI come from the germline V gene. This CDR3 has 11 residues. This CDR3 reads CASNSGPEAFF. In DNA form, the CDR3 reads TGCGCCAGCAACTCGGGTCCTGAAGCTTTCTTT.

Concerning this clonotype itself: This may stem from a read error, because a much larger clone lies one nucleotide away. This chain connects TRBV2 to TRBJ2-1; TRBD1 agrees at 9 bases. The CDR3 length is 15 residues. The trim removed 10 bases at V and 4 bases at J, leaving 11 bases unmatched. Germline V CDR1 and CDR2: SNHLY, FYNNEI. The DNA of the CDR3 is TGTGCCAACTTTGGGGAGACAGGGGGTTACAATGAGCAGTTCTTC. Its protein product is CANFGETGGYNEQFF.

The chain's CDR3 is CASSPGGWVHRGGYTF. The CDR3 DNA sequence: TGTGCCAGCAGTCCCGGGGGTTGGGTTCACCGCGGTGGCTACACCTTC. The chain couples TRBV6-1 to TRBJ1-2, with a tentative D call TRBD1 (5 bases). Germline V gene data show CDR1 as MNHNS and CDR2 as SASEGT. Trimming pared 5 bases from V and 7 bases from J, leaving 23 bases between. The length of the CDR3 is 16 residues.

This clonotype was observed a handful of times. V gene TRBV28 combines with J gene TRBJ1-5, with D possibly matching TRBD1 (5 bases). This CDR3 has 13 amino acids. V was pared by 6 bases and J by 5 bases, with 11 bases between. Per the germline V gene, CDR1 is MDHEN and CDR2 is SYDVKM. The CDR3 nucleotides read TGTGCCAGCAGGCACTGGGACGATCAGCCCCAGCATTTT. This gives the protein CASRHWDDQPQHF.

The CDR3 nucleotides read TGTGCCACCAGCGAGAACTATGGCTACACCTTC. The encoded protein is CATSENYGYTF. The chain is built from TRBV15 and TRBJ1-2; no clear D gene. The CDR3 has 11 residues. Trimming removed 5 bases from V and 2 bases from J, with 3 bases in between. Germline V lookup: CDR1 LNHNV, CDR2 YYDKDF (reference sequence).

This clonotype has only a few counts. CDR3 region: CASSQFLGTEAFF. CDR3 nucleotide sequence: TGCGCCAGCAGCCAATTCCTAGGTACTGAAGCTTTCTTT. The V call is TRBV4-1, the J call TRBJ1-1, with no clear D. This CDR3 is 13 amino acids long. The germline V gene has CDR1 MGHRA and CDR2 YSYEKL. Trimming took off 2 bases at V and 5 bases at J, with 9 bases between the two ends.

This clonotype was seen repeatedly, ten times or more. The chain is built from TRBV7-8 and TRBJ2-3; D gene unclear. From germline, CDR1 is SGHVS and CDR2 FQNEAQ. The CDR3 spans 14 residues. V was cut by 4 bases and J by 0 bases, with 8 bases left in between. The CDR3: CASSSSVSTDTQYF. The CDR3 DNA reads TGTGCCAGCAGCTCCTCTGTAAGCACAGATACGCAGTATTTT. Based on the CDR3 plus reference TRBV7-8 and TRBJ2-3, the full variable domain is GAGVSQSPRYKVAKRGQDVALRCDPISGHVSLFWYQQALGQGPEFLTYFQNEAQLDKSGLPSDRFFAERPEGSVSTLKIQRTQQEDSAVYLCASSSSVSTDTQYFGPGTRLTVL.

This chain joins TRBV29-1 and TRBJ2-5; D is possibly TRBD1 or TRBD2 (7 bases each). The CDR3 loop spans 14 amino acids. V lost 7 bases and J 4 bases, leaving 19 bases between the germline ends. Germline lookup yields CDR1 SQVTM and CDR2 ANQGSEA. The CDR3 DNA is TGCAGCGCTTGGGAGGGGGCTTTTAGAGAGACCCAGTACTTC. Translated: CSAWEGAFRETQYF. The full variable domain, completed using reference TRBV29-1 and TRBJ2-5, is SAVISQKPSRDICQRGTSLTIQCQVDSQVTMMFWYRQQPGQSLTLIATANQGSEATYESGFVIDKFPISRPNLTFSTLTVSNMSPEDSSIYLCSAWEGAFRETQYFGPGTRLLVL.

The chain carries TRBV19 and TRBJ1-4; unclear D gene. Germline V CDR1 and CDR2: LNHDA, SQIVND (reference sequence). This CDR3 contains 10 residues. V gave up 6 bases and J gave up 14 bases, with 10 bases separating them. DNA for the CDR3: TGTGCCAGTAGCGGCTACCATCTGTTTTTT. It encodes CASSGYHLFF.

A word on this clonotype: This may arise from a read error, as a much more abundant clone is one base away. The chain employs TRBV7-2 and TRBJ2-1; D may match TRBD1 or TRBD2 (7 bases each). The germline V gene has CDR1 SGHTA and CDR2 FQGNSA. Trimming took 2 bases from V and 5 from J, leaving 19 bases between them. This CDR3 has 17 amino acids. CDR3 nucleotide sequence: TGTGCCAGCAGCTTACCAGCCAGGGGGAGGGAGAACAATGAGCAGTTCTTC. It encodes CASSLPARGRENNEQFF.

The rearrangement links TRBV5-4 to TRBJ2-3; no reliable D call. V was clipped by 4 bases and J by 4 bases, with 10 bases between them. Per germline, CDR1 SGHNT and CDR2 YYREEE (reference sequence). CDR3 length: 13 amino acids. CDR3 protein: CASSTWTPDTQYF. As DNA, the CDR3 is TGTGCCAGCAGCACATGGACGCCAGATACGCAGTATTTT.

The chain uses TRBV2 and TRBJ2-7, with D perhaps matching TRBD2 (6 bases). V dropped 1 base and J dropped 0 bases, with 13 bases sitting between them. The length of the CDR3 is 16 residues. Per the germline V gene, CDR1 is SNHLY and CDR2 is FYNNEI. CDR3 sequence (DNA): TGTGCCAGCAGTGAAGAAGGGACTCCTGCCTCCTACGAGCAGTACTTC. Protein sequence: CASSEEGTPASYEQYF.

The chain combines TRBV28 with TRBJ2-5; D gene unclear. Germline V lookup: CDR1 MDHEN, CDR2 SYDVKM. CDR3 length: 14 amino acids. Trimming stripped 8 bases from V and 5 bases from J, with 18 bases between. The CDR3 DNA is TGTGCCAGCTCCCCAGATGTTAGCAGGGAGACCCAGTACTTC. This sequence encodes CASSPDVSRETQYF.

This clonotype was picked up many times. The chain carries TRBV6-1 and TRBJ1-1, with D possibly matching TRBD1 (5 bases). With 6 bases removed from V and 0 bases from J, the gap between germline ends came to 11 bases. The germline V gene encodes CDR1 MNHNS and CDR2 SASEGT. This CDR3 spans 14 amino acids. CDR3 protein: CASSQGTVNTEAFF. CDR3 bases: TGTGCCAGCAGCCAAGGGACGGTGAACACTGAAGCTTTCTTT.

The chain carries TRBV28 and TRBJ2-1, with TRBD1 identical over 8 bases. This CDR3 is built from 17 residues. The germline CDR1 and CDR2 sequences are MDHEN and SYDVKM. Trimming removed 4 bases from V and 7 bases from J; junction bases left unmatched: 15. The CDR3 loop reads CASSSTRTGHSRNEQFF. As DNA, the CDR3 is TGTGCCAGCAGTTCAACTCGGACAGGGCACTCAAGAAATGAGCAGTTCTTC.

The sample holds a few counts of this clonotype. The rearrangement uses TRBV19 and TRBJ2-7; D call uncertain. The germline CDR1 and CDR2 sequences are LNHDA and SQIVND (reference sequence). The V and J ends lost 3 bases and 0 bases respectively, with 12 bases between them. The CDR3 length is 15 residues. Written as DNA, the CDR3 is TGTGCCAGTAGTATCTCAGGCTATAGCTCCTACGAGCAGTACTTC. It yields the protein CASSISGYSSYEQYF.

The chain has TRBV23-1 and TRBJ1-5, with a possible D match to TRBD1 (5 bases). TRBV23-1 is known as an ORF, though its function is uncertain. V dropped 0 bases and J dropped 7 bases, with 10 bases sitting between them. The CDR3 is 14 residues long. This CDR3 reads CASSQSPGIQPQHF. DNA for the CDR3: TGCGCCAGCAGTCAATCACCAGGGATACAGCCCCAGCATTTT.

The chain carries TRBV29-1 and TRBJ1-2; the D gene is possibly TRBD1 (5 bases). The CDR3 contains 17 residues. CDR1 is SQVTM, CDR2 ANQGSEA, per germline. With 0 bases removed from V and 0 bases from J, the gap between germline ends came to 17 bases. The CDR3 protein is CSVEDRDRGWANYGYTF. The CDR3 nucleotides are TGCAGCGTTGAAGATCGGGATAGGGGATGGGCTAACTATGGCTACACCTTC.

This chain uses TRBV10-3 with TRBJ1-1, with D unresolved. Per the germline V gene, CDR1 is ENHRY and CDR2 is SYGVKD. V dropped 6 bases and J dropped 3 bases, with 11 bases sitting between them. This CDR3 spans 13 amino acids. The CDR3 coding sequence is TGTGCCATCAGGGATGCAGTTGACACTGAAGCTTTCTTT. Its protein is CAIRDAVDTEAFF.